The clone carrying this TCR beta chain was observed many times. Its target is unknown. TCRbeta library construction was performed incorporating unique molecular identifiers. TCRdb reprocessed the PCR reads with MiXCR, giving one entry per CDR3 protein. The sample has around 250,000 distinct CDR3 sequences; roughly 24% are singletons. This record belongs to a study of T-cell reconstitution after alpha-beta-depleted transplantation in children. Notes on the study in general: Roughly two months post-transplant, alpha-beta T cells reportedly originated from several hundred graft clones that had expanded.

This CDR3 region has 13 residues. Germline CDR1 reads SEHNR; CDR2 reads FQNEAQ (reference sequence). The V end was cut by 3 bases, the J end by 0 bases, with 4 bases between. The chain carries TRBV7-9 and TRBJ2-3; no clear D gene. This receptor was identified in a girl aged 2 to 9 with Fanconi anemia, due to receive a stem cell transplant. This specimen consisted of PBMCs, obtained before TCRalphabeta/CD19-depleted stem cell transplant. The CDR3 loop reads CASSFDSTDTQYF. For the CDR3, the DNA is TGTGCCAGCAGCTTCGACAGCACAGATACGCAGTATTTT.